This T cell receptor beta chain was found in a study of response to subunit inactivated influenza vaccine (dated by TCRdb to between 2018 and 2020). Regarding the complete study: Deep quantitative T cell receptor repertoire profiling was used in the study to track responses to a trivalent subunit inactivated influenza vaccine.

Ten or more counts support this clonotype. The antigen it recognizes is unknown. There are no base qualities to consult, and no much larger clone falls within one base. General study outcomes and caveats: The authors proposed that each seasonal influenza vaccination may bring in only a limited number of new T cells.

The receptor library was made with RT-PCR. Sequencer: Illumina HiSeq 2500. TCRdb applied fastp at Q25 and MiXCR to the public reads, then kept only in-frame beta chains. Under each unique CDR3 protein, matching rows form one entry showing the most common genes and DNA. The sample table contains some 540,000 distinct CDR3 sequences; only one count was recorded for 20% to 25% of them. The leading ten clones occupy approximately 3% of the sample. Including the terminal cysteine and phenylalanine, the CDR3 comprises 14 residues. Only CDR3 DNA remains: 42 bases, in frame from the first base. The germline V gene gives CDR1 as SNHLY and CDR2 as FYNNEI. V is cut back by 6 bases and J by 4 bases, with 7 bases in the junction unmatched. These data are also associated with another study on T cells expressing NK-cell markers. The second study reports: The TCR beta cDNA libraries were made using 5'RACE template switching, a step that added both a universal primer site and unique molecular identifiers. Under 10 donors provided sorted CD3+CD56+NKG2C+, CD3+CD56+NKG2C- and CD3+CD56-NKG2C+ T-cell subsets, whose TCR beta-chain repertoires were profiled. Among the eight sequenced donors, seven were HCMV-seropositive and one was HCMV-seronegative. To restrict sorting to alphabetaTCR-expressing T cells, an anti-gammadeltaTCR antibody was added in several experiments. In six donors, the dominant CD3+CD56+NKG2C+ clonotypes were among the top 10 CD8+ clonotypes and accounted for roughly 1.0-8% of CD8+ T cells. Those dominant clonotypes were again the most abundant among CD3+CD56-NKG2C+ cells in a handful of donors, at about 28.3-65%. It remained unclear whether the expanded NKG2C-expressing T cell clones were specific for HCMV antigens. The study sequenced eight donors, all healthy volunteers chosen at random: three men and five women. HCMV serostatus was determined by detecting HCMV-specific IgG in serum with a commercial ELISA kit. Ficoll density gradient centrifugation was used to isolate peripheral blood mononuclear cells from blood. Using Miltenyi isolation kits, CD4+ and CD8+ T cells were isolated from PBMC through magnetic immunoseparation. cDNA synthesis was primed from the TCR beta constant segment, followed by two successive PCR amplification steps. The libraries were sequenced on Illumina HiSeq 2000/2500, MiSeq or NextSeq, producing 2 x 150 bp reads. MIGEC handled demultiplexing of the reads and grouping by UMI, while MiTCR was used to assemble and quantify clonotypes. To exclude erroneous sequences, any TCR cDNA sequence not supported by at least two reads was discarded. The tcR package was used for downstream repertoire analysis, with clonotypes matched between fractions based on CDR3 nucleotide sequence plus V segment. VDJmatch was used to annotate antigen specificity against VDJdb, with one amino acid substitution allowed in CDR3.

This specimen consisted of CD4+ T cells sorted from PBMCs, obtained 11 to 12 days after vaccination. The TCR sequence derives from a man aged 45-65 years who received an inactivated influenza vaccine. Donor details come from another sample of the same person, matched by shared clones. The chain couples TRBV2 to TRBJ2-7, and 9 junctional nucleotides match TRBD1. The DNA sequence is given as TGTGCCAGCAGAACAGGGGGCGCGAGTTACGAGCAGTACTTC. It encodes CASRTGGASYEQYF.